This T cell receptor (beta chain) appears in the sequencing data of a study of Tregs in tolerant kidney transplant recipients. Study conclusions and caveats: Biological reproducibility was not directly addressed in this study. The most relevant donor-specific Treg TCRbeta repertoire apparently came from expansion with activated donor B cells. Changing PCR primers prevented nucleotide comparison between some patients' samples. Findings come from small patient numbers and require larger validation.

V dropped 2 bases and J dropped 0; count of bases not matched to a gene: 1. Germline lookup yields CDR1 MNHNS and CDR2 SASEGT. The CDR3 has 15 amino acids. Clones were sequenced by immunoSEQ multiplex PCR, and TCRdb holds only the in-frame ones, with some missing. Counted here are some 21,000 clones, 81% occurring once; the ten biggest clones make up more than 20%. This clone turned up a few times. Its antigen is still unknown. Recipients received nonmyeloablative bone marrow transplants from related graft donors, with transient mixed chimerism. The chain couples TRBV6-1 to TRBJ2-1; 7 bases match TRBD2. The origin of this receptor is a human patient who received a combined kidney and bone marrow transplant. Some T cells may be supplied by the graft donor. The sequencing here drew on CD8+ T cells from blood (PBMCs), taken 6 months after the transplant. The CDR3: CASSETGGSYNEQFF. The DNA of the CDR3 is TGTGCCAGCAGTGAAACGGGGGGCTCCTACAATGAGCAGTTCTTC.